Below are 27 T cell receptor beta chains sequenced from a single sample in a study of T cell responses to AZD1222 COVID-19 vaccine. Using immunoSEQ multiplex PCR, the repertoire was profiled, and TCRdb retains in-frame clones only, with some absent. The table shows approximately 150,000 clones, with approximately 94% occurring only once. The sample here was peripheral blood, taken on day 0 of AZD1222 vaccination. These TCRs come from an adult in good health.

The chain combines TRBV4-1 with TRBJ2-7; tentative D call: TRBD1 (5 bases). Germline CDR1 is MGHRA and CDR2 is YSYEKL. The CDR3 has 13 residues. Trimming took 5 bases from V and 3 from J, leaving 11 bases between them. Here the CDR3 DNA reads TGCGCCAGCAGCAAGACAGAAGACTACGAGCAGTACTTC. It translates to CASSKTEDYEQYF.

This rearrangement joins TRBV19 to TRBJ1-4; 9 bases are shared with TRBD1. This CDR3 is 14 amino acids long. Germline values: CDR1 LNHDA, CDR2 SQIVND (reference sequence). Trimming cost V 3 bases and J 5 bases; bases outside gene matches: 1. In DNA, the CDR3 is TGTGCCAGTAGTATGGGGACAGGGAATGAAAAACTGTTTTTT. Translation gives CASSMGTGNEKLFF.

The chain couples TRBV7-2 to TRBJ2-1; 7 nucleotides agree with TRBD2. CDR1 is SGHTA, CDR2 FQGNSA, per germline. V was pared by 1 base and J by 5 bases, with 5 bases of the junction left unmatched. The CDR3 has 15 amino acids. The CDR3 nucleotides are TGTGCCAGCAGCTTAGTCGGGAGGATCAACAATGAGCAGTTCTTC. Translation: CASSLVGRINNEQFF.

The chain recombines TRBV4-2 with TRBJ2-7; D remains unclear. The CDR3 runs 15 residues. Between the trimmed V and J ends, which lost 0 bases and 3 bases, there was a span of 12 bases. Germline loops: CDR1 LGHNA, CDR2 YNFKEQ. CDR3 sequence (DNA): TGTGCCAGCAGCCAAGATAAGGGCGGTCACTACGAGCAGTACTTC. Protein sequence: CASSQDKGGHYEQYF.

This chain links TRBV29-1 with TRBJ2-1; TRBD1 matches at 7 bases. The CDR3 is 13 residues long. V dropped 4 bases and J dropped 2; count of bases not matched to a gene: 2. Per germline, CDR1 SQVTM and CDR2 ANQGSEA. The CDR3 region is CSVVGGTYNEQFF. The CDR3 DNA is TGCAGCGTTGTAGGGGGCACCTACAATGAGCAGTTCTTC.

V gene TRBV27 combines with J gene TRBJ2-7; 7 nucleotides agree with TRBD1. Germline lookup yields CDR1 MNHEY and CDR2 SMNVEV (reference sequence). This CDR3 contains 16 residues. The V segment lost 2 bases and the J segment 4 bases; nucleotides outside the gene matches: 11. CDR3 sequence (DNA): TGTGCCAGCAGTTTAGTACTGGGACAGCTTCGATACGAGCAGTACTTC. Encoded protein: CASSLVLGQLRYEQYF.

V gene TRBV19 combines with J gene TRBJ1-2; a weak D match, TRBD1 (5 bases). Germline V gives CDR1 LNHDA, CDR2 SQIVND (reference sequence). Trimming removed 3 bases from V and 8 bases from J, with 22 bases in between. This CDR3 comprises 16 residues. The CDR3 nucleotides read TGTGCCAGTAGTATCCCAGCGGGGACTGGCGTAAGAGGCTACACCTTC. This sequence encodes CASSIPAGTGVRGYTF.

The chain couples TRBV19 to TRBJ2-7, with D unclear. V was pared by 5 bases and J by 7 bases, with 9 bases between. Looked up from germline, CDR1 is LNHDA and CDR2 is SQIVND (reference sequence). The CDR3 extends over 11 amino acids. Written as DNA, the CDR3 is TGTGCCAGTAGTTTCCTCGGGGAGCAGTACTTC. Its translation is CASSFLGEQYF. The full variable domain, in which reference TRBV19 and TRBJ2-7 provide the parts outside the CDR3, is DGGITQSPKYLFRKEGQNVTLSCEQNLNHDAMYWYRQDPGQGLRLIYYSQIVNDFQKGDIAEGYSVSREKKESFPLTVTSAQKNPTAFYLCASSFLGEQYFGPGTRLTVT.

This sequence joins TRBV2 and TRBJ1-2, with D possibly matching TRBD1 (5 bases). CDR1 is SNHLY and CDR2 is FYNNEI in the germline V gene. The CDR3 loop spans 12 amino acids. The ends were cut back, 6 bases at V and 5 bases at J, with 10 bases in the middle. As DNA, the CDR3 is TGTGCCAGCAGAGACAGCAAGTATGGCTACACCTTC. Its protein product is CASRDSKYGYTF.

The chain uses TRBV7-9 and TRBJ2-6; D gene uncertain. V lost 8 bases to trimming and J lost 1 base, with 12 bases between them. This CDR3 has 15 residues. Per the germline V gene, CDR1 is SEHNR and CDR2 is FQNEAQ (reference sequence). This chain's CDR3 is CASGVAPSGANVLTF. The CDR3 DNA reads as TGTGCCAGCGGGGTAGCTCCGTCTGGGGCCAACGTCCTGACTTTC.

This clone was detected only once. The V gene is TRBV7-2, the J gene TRBJ2-5; 8 nucleotides agree with TRBD2. V lost 5 bases to trimming and J lost 5 bases; unmatched junction nucleotides: 10. Germline CDR1 and CDR2: SGHTA and FQGNSA. This CDR3 has 15 residues. CDR3 nucleotides: TGTGCCAGCAGCCCCCGTAGCGGGGCCTCGGAGACCCAGTACTTC. Its translation is CASSPRSGASETQYF.

This sequence joins TRBV23-1 and TRBJ2-7, with TRBD2 matching over 8 bases. TRBV23-1 is an ORF for which the function is uncertain. The length of the CDR3 is 13 residues. Losses at the gene ends were 11 bases for V and 7 bases for J; bases not matched to a gene: 13. The CDR3 region has the DNA TGCGCCCGATGGACTAGCCAAACGGGGGAGCAGTACTTC. Protein sequence: CARWTSQTGEQYF.

Only one count was recorded for this clone. This chain joins TRBV12-3 or TRBV12-4 and TRBJ1-6; tentatively, D is TRBD1 (5 bases). The germline V and J ends were trimmed by 5 bases and 10 bases, with 12 bases remaining between them. The CDR3 sequence is 13 residues long. Written as DNA, the CDR3 is TGTGCCAGCAGTCCGGGGGTTTACTCACCCCTCCACTTT. It is translated as CASSPGVYSPLHF.

The rearrangement links TRBV18 to TRBJ1-5; the D gene is possibly TRBD1 (6 bases). The germline CDR1 and CDR2 sequences are KGHSH and LQKENI. This CDR3 contains 13 residues. Trimming shortened V by 4 bases and J by 5 bases, and 9 bases separated the two germline ends. In DNA, the CDR3 is TGTGCCAGCTCACTGCGACAGGATCAGCCCCAGCATTTT. Protein: CASSLRQDQPQHF. The full variable domain, completed using reference TRBV18 and TRBJ1-5, is NAGVMQNPRHLVRRRGQEARLRCSPMKGHSHVYWYRQLPEEGLKFMVYLQKENIIDESGMPKERFSAEFPKEGPSILRIQQVVRGDSAAYFCASSLRQDQPQHFGDGTRLSIL.

This clone was seen just once. The chain uses TRBV2 and TRBJ2-3; possible D gene TRBD2, 6 bases. Trimming cost V 2 bases and J 1 base, with 7 bases left between them. The CDR3 runs to 14 residues. Germline lookup yields CDR1 SNHLY and CDR2 FYNNEI. CDR3 sequence (DNA): TGTGCCAGCAGTGAACAGCGGGGCACAGATACGCAGTATTTT. Translation: CASSEQRGTDTQYF.

This sequence joins TRBV28 and TRBJ1-5; D remains ambiguous. V lost 4 bases, J lost 5 bases, and 12 bases lay in between. This CDR3 spans 14 amino acids. Germline CDR1 and CDR2: MDHEN and SYDVKM. The CDR3 reads CASSWGSGYQPQHF. DNA for the CDR3: TGTGCCAGCAGTTGGGGTTCGGGTTATCAGCCCCAGCATTTT.

J is TRBJ1-1 and V is TRBV6-2 or TRBV6-3; D gene unclear. CDR3 length: 13 residues. CDR1 MNHEY and CDR2 SVGEGT come from the germline V gene. V was shortened by 1 base and J by 3 bases, with 6 bases between the two germline ends. The CDR3 is CASSYYLDTEAFF. The DNA of the CDR3 is TGTGCCAGCAGTTACTACTTGGACACTGAAGCTTTCTTT.

The chain links TRBV6-2 or TRBV6-3 to TRBJ2-2, with TRBD1 matching 7 bases. The CDR3 is made up of 18 amino acids. V dropped 1 base and J dropped 5; count of bases not matched to a gene: 13. The germline CDR1 and CDR2 sequences are MNHEY and SVGEGT. The DNA for the CDR3 is TGTGCCAGCAGTTACTGGACCGGACAGGACCCAGGGACCGGGGAGCTGTTTTTT. Encoded protein: CASSYWTGQDPGTGELFF.

This clone appeared a single time. The V and J genes are TRBV5-1 and TRBJ1-1, with D uncertain. Germline V gene sequence: CDR1 SGHRS, CDR2 YFSETQ. The CDR3 consists of 13 residues. V shed 2 bases and J shed 1 base, with 6 bases lying between them. The CDR3 DNA reads as TGCGCCAGCAGCTTTAACGCGAACACTGAAGCTTTCTTT. Its translation: CASSFNANTEAFF.

This chain links TRBV9 with TRBJ2-5; D may be TRBD1 (6 bases). Per germline, CDR1 SGDLS and CDR2 YYNGEE. The CDR3 is 15 residues long. Trimming stripped 4 bases from V and 2 bases from J, with 15 bases between. The CDR3 loop reads CASSPQGTTQETQYF. In DNA, the CDR3 is TGTGCCAGCAGCCCCCAGGGGACAACACAAGAGACCCAGTACTTC.

The J gene is TRBJ2-2, the V gene TRBV10-3, with D uncertain. Germline CDR1 is ENHRY and CDR2 is SYGVKD. V was shortened by 5 bases and J by 1 base, with 17 bases between the two germline ends. The CDR3 has 17 amino acids. The CDR3, as DNA: TGTGCCATCAGTTTGACTCTGGCAGGAAGGAACACCGGGGAGCTGTTTTTT. Protein product: CAISLTLAGRNTGELFF.

This sequence joins TRBV19 and TRBJ1-1; tentatively, D is TRBD1 (5 bases). Germline CDR1 reads LNHDA; CDR2 reads SQIVND (reference sequence). The CDR3 contains 15 residues. The ends were cut back, 6 bases at V and 2 bases at J, with 16 bases in the middle. The CDR3 loop is CASSPIGGVNTEAFF. DNA for the CDR3: TGTGCCAGTAGCCCAATCGGGGGGGTAAACACTGAAGCTTTCTTT.

The chain combines TRBV6-6 with TRBJ2-7; TRBD2 agrees at 8 bases. V was clipped by 7 bases and J by 5 bases; unmatched bases: 7. This CDR3 has 13 residues. Per the germline V gene, CDR1 is MNHNY and CDR2 is SVGAGI (reference sequence). CDR3 DNA: TGTGCCAGCACCGGGGGGGCCAACGACGAGCAGTACTTC. Translating gives CASTGGANDEQYF.

In nucleotides, the CDR3 is TGCGCCAGCAGCCAAGGAACCTTGGACATCTCCGCTGAAGCTTTCTTT. Translation: CASSQGTLDISAEAFF. This chain links TRBV4-1 with TRBJ1-1; TRBD1 is a possible D gene (5 bases). The CDR3 runs 16 residues. V dropped 1 base and J dropped 6 bases, with 18 bases sitting between them. Germline values: CDR1 MGHRA, CDR2 YSYEKL.

The V and J genes are TRBV7-2 and TRBJ1-2, with TRBD1 matching over 10 bases. In germline, CDR1 is SGHTA, CDR2 FQGNSA. This CDR3 has 13 residues. Germline trimming cut 6 bases from V and 7 bases from J; bases unmatched to any gene: 5. The CDR3 is CASSSRTGGGYTF. The CDR3 DNA follows: TGTGCCAGCAGTTCTCGGACAGGGGGTGGCTACACCTTC.

The chain joins TRBV10-3 to TRBJ2-7, with TRBD1 matching over 9 bases. V dropped 6 bases and J dropped 2; count of bases not matched to a gene: 5. This CDR3 has 14 amino acids. Germline loops: CDR1 ENHRY, CDR2 SYGVKD. This chain's CDR3 is CAIRQGQGAYEQYF. The CDR3 nucleotides read TGTGCCATCAGGCAGGGACAGGGTGCCTACGAGCAGTACTTC.

The genes are TRBV20-1 and TRBJ2-7; 11 positions agree with TRBD2. J was trimmed by 3 bases and V by 3 bases; bases with no gene match: 1. The germline V gene has CDR1 DFQATT and CDR2 SNEGSKA (reference sequence). The CDR3 sequence is 13 residues long. CDR3 nucleotides: TGCAGTGCTAGTAGCGGGAGGGTCTACGAGCAGTACTTC. Its translation: CSASSGRVYEQYF.